This is a list of T cell receptor beta chains from one sample in a study of blood T cells in healthy people across ages. Each CDR3 protein is one row after TCRdb ran MiXCR on the 5' RACE reads. The sample consists of approximately 960,000 distinct CDR3 sequences, just under 30% of them appearing once. The same sample was also studied in work on T cells of mothers and their children.

The sample consisted of blood. These receptors all come from a woman in her thirties or forties in good health. The CDR3 runs from the conserved cysteine through the conserved F or W. The D gene is left open where the match is weak. Clone size is shown for a subset of rows, as once, few, many or a class of expanded clone.

TRBJ1-1 . . TRBV29-1 TGCAGCGTTGAAGATTCCGGCACTGAAGCTTTCTTT CSVEDSGTEAFF
TRBJ2-7 TRBD1 many TRBV12-3/TRBV12-4 TGTGCCAGCAGTCTAGGGACAGGGAGGGACGAGCAGTACTTC CASSLGTGRDEQYF
TRBJ2-6 . few TRBV28 TGTGCCAGCAGTTTTAACACAGTCTCTGGGGCCAACGTCCTGACTTTC CASSFNTVSGANVLTF
TRBJ2-5 TRBD1 many TRBV5-1 TGCGCCAGCAGCTTGGATACGCAGGGGGCCGGAGAGACCCAGTACTTC CASSLDTQGAGETQYF
TRBJ1-5 TRBD1 . TRBV5-1 TGCGCCAGCAGCTTGGACAGGGGTACTCAGCCCCAGCATTTT CASSLDRGTQPQHF
TRBJ1-1 TRBD1 . TRBV10-3 TGTGCCATCAGGGACAGGGTAGTAGGTGAAGCTTTCTTT CAIRDRVVGEAFF
TRBJ2-3 . few TRBV7-8 TGTGCCAGCAGCCCGTGGGGCGGGGTGAAAGATACGCAGTATTTT CASSPWGGVKDTQYF
TRBJ1-2 . . TRBV5-1 TGCGCCAGCACCAGCGTTTCAGTGGGAGATGGCTACACCTTC CASTSVSVGDGYTF
TRBJ1-4 . few TRBV20-1 TGCAGTGCTAGCGGGGGTACTAATGAAAAACTGTTTTTT CSASGGTNEKLFF
TRBJ2-7 . many TRBV14 TGTGCCAGCAGCCCGCCGTCGGTCCCCCCCTACGAGCAGTACTTC CASSPPSVPPYEQYF
TRBJ1-1 . few TRBV6-5 TGTGCCAGCAGTTTAAGGGTGGGTGGCCCCCTCGGAAACACTGAAGCTTTCTTT CASSLRVGGPLGNTEAFF
TRBJ2-1 . few TRBV12-5 TGTGCTAGTGGTTTGGCTCGGGGCGAGCAGTTCTTC CASGLARGEQFF
TRBJ1-2 TRBD1 few TRBV29-1 TGCAGCGTTGAAGGGGACAGTAGCGCCTACACCTTC CSVEGDSSAYTF
TRBJ1-1 TRBD1 . TRBV6-5 TGTGCCAGCAAAAGGGACAGGGGGCATAACACTGAAGCTTTCTTT CASKRDRGHNTEAFF
TRBJ2-1 TRBD2 many TRBV6-6 TGTGCCAGCAGTGGTAGCGGGGAGTACAATGAGCAGTTCTTC CASSGSGEYNEQFF
TRBJ2-7 . . TRBV7-2 TGTGCCAGCAGATTTAAAGGTGGCGGCGAGCAGTACTTC CASRFKGGGEQYF
TRBJ1-4 . . TRBV7-2 TGTGCCAGCAGCTTAGTTCGGGAATCGAATGAAAAACTGTTTTTT CASSLVRESNEKLFF
TRBJ2-1 TRBD2 . TRBV7-2 TGTGCCAGCAGCCAAACCGGGACTAGCGGGTACAATGAGCAGTTCTTC CASSQTGTSGYNEQFF
TRBJ1-5 . . TRBV27 TGTGCCAGCAGCAGAAAGGGGAATGGCAATCAGCCCCAGCATTTT CASSRKGNGNQPQHF
TRBJ2-5 . . TRBV5-1 TGCGCCAGCAGCTTGGAGCAGAAAGAGACCCAGTACTTC CASSLEQKETQYF
TRBJ2-5 . . TRBV7-2 TGTGCCAGCAGCTCCAACATGGGTGGTTATGAGACCCAGTACTTC CASSSNMGGYETQYF
TRBJ2-3 . few TRBV20-1 TGCAGTGCGGCTGTCCCAGATACGCAGTATTTT CSAAVPDTQYF
TRBJ1-2 . . TRBV7-9 TGTGCCAGCAGCGCTAGGACAGCGTCCTATGGCTACACCTTC CASSARTASYGYTF
TRBJ2-1 TRBD1 . TRBV5-1 TGCGCCAGCAGCGACGGGACAGGTTCCCACAATGAGCAGTTCTTC CASSDGTGSHNEQFF
TRBJ2-1 TRBD2 many TRBV9 TGTGCCAGCAGCGTCACTAGCGGCTACAATGAGCAGTTCTTC CASSVTSGYNEQFF
TRBJ1-2 TRBD1 many TRBV12-3/TRBV12-4 TGTGCCAGCAGTATGGACAGGGCTGGCTATGGCTACACCTTC CASSMDRAGYGYTF
TRBJ2-1 . . TRBV10-3 TGTGCCATCAGTCGGGTCGTAGGGGGCAATGAGCAGTTCTTC CAISRVVGGNEQFF
TRBJ1-4 . . TRBV5-1 TGCGCCAGCAGCCCGGGGCCAAGGTTGGAGGAAAAACTGTTTTTT CASSPGPRLEEKLFF
TRBJ1-2 TRBD1 few TRBV14 TGTGCCAGCAGCCAGCACGGGACAGGGGACTATGGCTACACCTTC CASSQHGTGDYGYTF
TRBJ2-1 TRBD1 . TRBV29-1 TGCAGCGTTTTCCCGCCGGGACAGGGCTACAATGAGCAGTTCTTC CSVFPPGQGYNEQFF
TRBJ1-6 TRBD1 . TRBV12-3/TRBV12-4 TGTGCCAGCAGTCCCGCTGAGGGGGCGGGATCGCCCCTCCACTTT CASSPAEGAGSPLHF
TRBJ2-7 TRBD1 . TRBV5-1 TGCGCCAGCAGCTATGGACAGGATCCCTACGAGCAGTACTTC CASSYGQDPYEQYF
TRBJ2-3 . many TRBV7-2 TGTGCCAGCAGCCGTCCGGGGGGCACAGATACGCAGTATTTT CASSRPGGTDTQYF
TRBJ2-5 . many TRBV10-3 TGTGCCATCAGTGAAGGGGCCAAAGAGACCCAGTACTTC CAISEGAKETQYF
TRBJ1-4 . many TRBV28 TGTGCCAGCAGCTTCGGTGAAAAACTGTTTTTT CASSFGEKLFF
TRBJ2-1 . few TRBV4-1 TGCGCCAGCAGCCAAGTACTCGGGGCCAATGAGCAGTTCTTC CASSQVLGANEQFF
TRBJ2-7 TRBD1 few TRBV20-1 TGCAGTGCTAGGAGGGGGCTAGCCTACGAGCAGTACTTC CSARRGLAYEQYF
TRBJ2-3 TRBD1 few TRBV7-9 TGTGCCAGCAGCCATCGGACAGGGAGGACAGATACGCAGTATTTT CASSHRTGRTDTQYF
TRBJ2-3 TRBD2 few TRBV5-1 TGCGCCAGCAGCTTGTTATCCAGCGGGGCGGAAGATACGCAGTATTTT CASSLLSSGAEDTQYF
TRBJ1-6 TRBD1 once TRBV28 TGTGCCAGCAGTAAATCGGGACAGGGATGGTCACCCCTCCACTTT CASSKSGQGWSPLHF
TRBJ2-3 . . TRBV27 TGTGCCAGCATCCGGACAGCAAGTTCGCGCACAGATACGCAGTATTTT CASIRTASSRTDTQYF
TRBJ2-7 . . TRBV30 TGTGCCTGGTCTGTAATACCATCCGAGCAGTACTTC CAWSVIPSEQYF
TRBJ1-5 . once TRBV6-5 TGTGCCACCATGTTGGGGGCCAATCAGCCCCAGCATTTT CATMLGANQPQHF
TRBJ1-3 TRBD1 . TRBV5-1 TGCGCCAGCAGCTTGGGGGACAGGGGGATAGCTGGAAACACCATATATTTT CASSLGDRGIAGNTIYF
TRBJ2-1 TRBD2 . TRBV6-1 TGTGCCAGCAGCCCAGGACTAGCGGGGGGTATAAGCTCCTACAATGAGCAGTTCTTC CASSPGLAGGISSYNEQFF
TRBJ2-7 TRBD1 many TRBV6-5 TGTGCCAGCAGTTCCGCGAGGGACAGGGGGCGCCCCGTCCACGAGCAGTACTTC CASSSARDRGRPVHEQYF
TRBJ2-7 . many TRBV5-1 TGCGCCAGCAGCGTTGACTTGAGGAGCTCCTACGAGCAGTACTTC CASSVDLRSSYEQYF
TRBJ1-6 TRBD1 . TRBV4-3 TGCGCCAGCAGCCAAGAGGACAGGGCATATAATTCACCCCTCCACTTT CASSQEDRAYNSPLHF
TRBJ2-3 . . TRBV29-1 TGCAGCACTTGGAGCACAGATACGCAGTATTTT CSTWSTDTQYF
TRBJ2-5 . many TRBV27 TGTGCCAGCAGTGGGTGTCGGACGAGAGAGACCCAGTACTTC CASSGCRTRETQYF